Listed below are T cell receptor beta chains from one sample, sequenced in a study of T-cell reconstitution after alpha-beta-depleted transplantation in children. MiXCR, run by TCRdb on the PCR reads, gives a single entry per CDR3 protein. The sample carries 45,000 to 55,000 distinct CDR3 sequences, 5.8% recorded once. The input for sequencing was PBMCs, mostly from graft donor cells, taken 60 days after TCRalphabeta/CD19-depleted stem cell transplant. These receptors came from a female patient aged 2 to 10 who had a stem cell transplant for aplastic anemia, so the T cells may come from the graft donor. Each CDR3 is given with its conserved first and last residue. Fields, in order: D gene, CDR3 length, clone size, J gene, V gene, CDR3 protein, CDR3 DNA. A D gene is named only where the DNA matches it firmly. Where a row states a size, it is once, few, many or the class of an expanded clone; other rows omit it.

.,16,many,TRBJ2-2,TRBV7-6,CASSPSSYRNTGELFF,TGTGCCAGCAGTCCTAGCTCTTACCGGAACACCGGGGAGCTGTTTTTT
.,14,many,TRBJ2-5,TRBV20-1,CSASSRQTGETQYF,TGCAGTGCATCCTCCCGGCAGACCGGAGAGACCCAGTACTTC
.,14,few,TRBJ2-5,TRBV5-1,CATRHSPTGETQYF,TGCGCCACCCGGCATTCGCCGACCGGAGAGACCCAGTACTTC
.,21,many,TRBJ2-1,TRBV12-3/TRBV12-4,CASSLARLLSLDLAQNNEQFF,TGTGCCAGCAGCTTAGCTAGACTCCTTTCCCTCGATCTAGCGCAAAACAATGAGCAGTTCTTC
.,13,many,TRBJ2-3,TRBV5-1,CASSLDFTDTQYF,TGCGCCAGCAGCTTGGACTTCACAGATACGCAGTATTTT
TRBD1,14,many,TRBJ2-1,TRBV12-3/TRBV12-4,CASSTDRGYNEQFF,TGTGCCAGCAGCACGGACAGGGGGTACAATGAGCAGTTCTTC
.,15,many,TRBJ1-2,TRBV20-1,CSARRSGQTNYGYTF,TGCAGTGCTAGAAGATCAGGACAAACAAACTATGGCTACACCTTC
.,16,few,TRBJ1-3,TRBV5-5,CASSLVRADSGNTIYF,TGTGCCAGCAGCTTGGTCCGGGCCGACTCTGGAAACACCATATATTTT
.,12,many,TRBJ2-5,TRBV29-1,CSVTGRRETQYF,TGCAGCGTCACGGGACGTCGAGAGACCCAGTACTTC
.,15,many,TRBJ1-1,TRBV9,CASSVTPGHLGEAFF,TGTGCCAGCAGCGTTACCCCTGGACATTTAGGTGAAGCTTTCTTT
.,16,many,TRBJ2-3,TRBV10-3,CAISESGSYSTDTQYF,TGTGCCATCAGTGAGTCAGGAAGCTACAGCACAGATACGCAGTATTTT
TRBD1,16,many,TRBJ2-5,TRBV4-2,CASSQLSGQGKETQYF,TGTGCCAGCAGCCAACTCTCGGGACAGGGGAAGGAGACCCAGTACTTC
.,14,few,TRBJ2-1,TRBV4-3,CAIEGGWTYNEQFF,TGCGCCATCGAGGGGGGATGGACCTACAATGAGCAGTTCTTC
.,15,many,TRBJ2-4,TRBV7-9,CASSSPTLAKNIQYF,TGTGCCAGCAGCTCTCCTACCCTAGCCAAAAACATTCAGTACTTC
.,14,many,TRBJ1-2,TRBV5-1,CASSLGSTNYGYTF,TGCGCCAGCAGCTTGGGGAGCACTAACTATGGCTACACCTTC
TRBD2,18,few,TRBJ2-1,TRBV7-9,CASSHHGIWREWYNEQFF,TGTGCCAGCAGCCATCATGGCATTTGGCGGGAGTGGTACAATGAGCAGTTCTTC
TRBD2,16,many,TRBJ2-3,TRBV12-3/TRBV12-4,CASSLGAGVVTDTQYF,TGTGCCAGCAGTTTAGGCGCGGGGGTGGTGACAGATACGCAGTATTTT
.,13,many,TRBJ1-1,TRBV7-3,CASSTRQNTEAFF,TGTGCCAGCAGCACCCGACAGAACACTGAAGCTTTCTTT
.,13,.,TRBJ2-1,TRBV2,CASSVLALNEQFF,TGTGCCAGCAGTGTACTAGCTCTCAATGAGCAGTTCTTC
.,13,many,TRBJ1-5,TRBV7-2,CASSLEVNQPQHF,TGTGCCAGCAGCTTAGAGGTAAACCAGCCCCAGCATTTT
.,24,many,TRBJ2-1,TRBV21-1,CASISGSGGPLPRDPLRTYNEQFF,TGTGCCAGCATCTCTGGGTCGGGGGGCCCGCTACCGCGGGACCCTTTGCGCACCTACAATGAGCAGTTCTTC
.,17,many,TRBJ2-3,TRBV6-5,CASSPTLPQEETDTQYF,TGTGCCAGCAGTCCAACCCTGCCCCAGGAGGAAACAGATACGCAGTATTTT